Listed here are 28 T cell receptor beta chains from one sample, sequenced in a study of blood T cell repertoires in COVID-19. TCRdb's copy holds only in-frame clones and misses some; the assay was immunoSEQ multiplex PCR. The sample holds fewer than 150,000 clones, 88% seen once. Source material: peripheral blood. These receptors were obtained from a human donor in a cohort sampled during active COVID-19.

This chain joins TRBV4-3 and TRBJ2-2; a weak D match, TRBD2 (5 bases). Trimming took off 2 bases at V and 8 bases at J, with 15 bases between the two ends. This CDR3 region has 15 residues. The V gene's germline CDR1 is LGHNA and CDR2 YSLEER. The CDR3 reads CASSQLSGGPGELFF. The CDR3 DNA is TGCGCCAGCAGCCAACTTTCCGGCGGGCCAGGGGAGCTGTTTTTT.

This chain connects TRBV24-1 to TRBJ2-3; D is perhaps TRBD2 (6 bases). The germline V gene encodes CDR1 KGHDR and CDR2 SFDVKD. The CDR3 covers 12 residues. The germline V and J ends were trimmed by 5 bases and 7 bases, with 9 bases remaining between them. This CDR3 is CATSGAGHTQYF. CDR3 DNA: TGTGCCACCAGTGGGGCGGGGCATACGCAGTATTTT.

The rearrangement links TRBV7-3 to TRBJ2-6; D uncertain. Germline V gene sequence: CDR1 SGHTA, CDR2 FQGTGA. Trimming removed 1 base at V and 2 bases at J, with 9 bases between. The CDR3 sequence is 16 residues long. This CDR3 reads CASSLSGNPGANVLTF. CDR3 bases: TGTGCCAGCAGCTTAAGCGGCAACCCTGGGGCCAACGTCCTGACTTTC.

The chain carries TRBV18 and TRBJ1-1; 8 nucleotides agree with TRBD1. This CDR3 has 13 amino acids. CDR1 is KGHSH, CDR2 LQKENI, per germline. With 5 bases clipped from V and 1 base from J, the junction kept 0 bases outside the gene matches. The CDR3: CASSGQGNTEAFF. DNA for the CDR3: TGTGCCAGCTCAGGACAGGGGAACACTGAAGCTTTCTTT.

The chain carries TRBV19 and TRBJ1-2; D remains ambiguous. The germline CDR1 and CDR2 sequences are LNHDA and SQIVND (reference sequence). This CDR3 contains 13 residues. The V gene lost 6 bases and the J gene lost 8 bases, with 16 bases spanning the gap. The CDR3, as DNA: TGTGCCAGTAGCACCGGTCGGGCGGGAGGCTACACCTTC. Encoded protein: CASSTGRAGGYTF.

The chain combines TRBV5-6 with TRBJ1-5; tentatively, D is TRBD1 (5 bases). Germline V gene lookup returns CDR1 SGHDT and CDR2 YYEEEE. This CDR3 is 17 amino acids long. The V end lost 1 base, the J end lost 0 bases, and 14 bases lay between the germline ends. CDR3 in DNA: TGTGCCAGCAGCTTGTCAGGGTCCGTTTATAGCAATCAGCCCCAGCATTTT. Residues: CASSLSGSVYSNQPQHF.

The CDR3 sequence: CASVGQGTETQYF. The CDR3, as DNA: TGTGCCAGCGTCGGACAGGGCACGGAGACCCAGTACTTC. The chain combines TRBV6-5 with TRBJ2-5, with 8 nucleotides matching TRBD1. After removal of 8 bases from V and 5 bases from J, the junction contained 7 bases not matched to a gene. The CDR3 consists of 13 residues. The germline CDR1 and CDR2 sequences are MNHEY and SVGAGI.

CDR3 amino acids: CASSPAYEQYF. In nucleotides, the CDR3 is TGTGCCAGCAGTCCTGCCTACGAGCAGTACTTC. The chain combines TRBV6-5 with TRBJ2-7; D is unresolved. The CDR3 consists of 11 residues. The germline CDR1 and CDR2 sequences are MNHEY and SVGAGI. Trimming took 5 bases from V and 2 from J, leaving 4 bases between them.

The chain combines TRBV5-1 with TRBJ2-5; D perhaps matches TRBD1 (6 bases). V lost 3 bases and J lost 2, with 11 bases in between. Germline V CDR1 and CDR2: SGHRS, YFSETQ. The CDR3 loop spans 14 amino acids. CDR3 sequence (DNA): TGCGCCAGCAGCTCTCAGGGGATTCAAGAGACCCAGTACTTC. Translation: CASSSQGIQETQYF.

V and J are TRBV27 and TRBJ2-1; 7 bases map to TRBD2. J gave up 8 bases and V 6 bases, and 13 bases lay outside the gene matches. This CDR3 comprises 15 residues. Germline CDR1 reads MNHEY; CDR2 reads SMNVEV (reference sequence). The CDR3: CASRSTSWLGYEQFF. The CDR3 DNA reads TGTGCCAGCAGATCGACTAGCTGGTTGGGCTATGAGCAGTTCTTC.

Here the CDR3 DNA reads TGTGCCAGCAGGGACAAGACAGGGGGCTGGGGCTACACCTTC. Protein sequence: CASRDKTGGWGYTF. This sequence joins TRBV2 and TRBJ1-2, with 10 bases lining up with TRBD1. The CDR3 loop spans 14 amino acids. Germline assignment: CDR1 SNHLY and CDR2 FYNNEI. V dropped 6 bases and J dropped 8; count of bases not matched to a gene: 9.

This sequence joins TRBV7-3 and TRBJ2-2, with TRBD2 matching over 8 bases. V was clipped by 0 bases and J by 5 bases; unmatched bases: 5. Germline-derived CDR1 and CDR2 are SGHTA and FQGTGA. The CDR3 is made up of 16 amino acids. The CDR3: CASSLTGLAGTGELFF. As DNA, the CDR3 is TGTGCCAGCAGCTTAACCGGGCTAGCGGGTACCGGGGAGCTGTTTTTT.

The table lists this clone with a few counts. The rearrangement links TRBV19 to TRBJ1-1, with D tentatively TRBD1 (6 bases). This CDR3 contains 17 residues. Germline V CDR1 and CDR2: LNHDA, SQIVND (reference sequence). Trimming removed 7 bases at V and 3 bases at J, with 24 bases between. CDR3 in amino acids: CASTTPVGGARDTEAFF. The CDR3 region has the DNA TGTGCCAGTACCACCCCCGTCGGGGGGGCCCGGGACACTGAAGCTTTCTTT. Based on the CDR3 plus reference TRBV19 and TRBJ1-1, the full variable domain is DGGITQSPKYLFRKEGQNVTLSCEQNLNHDAMYWYRQDPGQGLRLIYYSQIVNDFQKGDIAEGYSVSREKKESFPLTVTSAQKNPTAFYLCASTTPVGGARDTEAFFGQGTRLTVV.

This clone was counted between two and nine times. The chain carries TRBV4-1 and TRBJ1-5, with D possibly matching TRBD1 (5 bases). With 0 bases removed from V and 3 bases from J, the gap between germline ends came to 9 bases. Germline V CDR1 and CDR2: MGHRA, YSYEKL. There are 15 residues in the CDR3. In nucleotides, the CDR3 is TGCGCCAGCAGCCAAGAAGGAGGGGTCAATCAGCCCCAGCATTTT. It specifies CASSQEGGVNQPQHF.

This rearrangement joins TRBV7-8 to TRBJ2-1; 9 bases are a match to TRBD2. The CDR3 is 15 amino acids. With 5 bases clipped from V and 7 bases from J, the junction kept 9 bases outside the gene matches. Germline V gene sequence: CDR1 SGHVS, CDR2 FQNEAQ. In DNA, the CDR3 is TGTGCCAGCAGCCCGGGGAGTAGCGGGGGTAATGAGCAGTTCTTC. Translating gives CASSPGSSGGNEQFF. The variable domain in full, with the rest retrieved from reference TRBV7-8 and TRBJ2-1, is GAGVSQSPRYKVAKRGQDVALRCDPISGHVSLFWYQQALGQGPEFLTYFQNEAQLDKSGLPSDRFFAERPEGSVSTLKIQRTQQEDSAVYLCASSPGSSGGNEQFFGPGTRLTVL.

CDR3 loop: CATSRGLRNYEQYF. CDR3 in DNA: TGTGCCACCAGCAGAGGATTGAGAAACTACGAGCAGTACTTC. This chain uses TRBV15 with TRBJ2-7; D gene uncertain. V was cut by 1 base and J by 3 bases, with 10 bases left in between. CDR1 is LNHNV and CDR2 is YYDKDF in the germline V gene (reference sequence). This CDR3 has 14 residues.

The chain has TRBV9 and TRBJ2-5; D is possibly TRBD2 (6 bases). V was cut by 5 bases and J by 2 bases, with 10 bases left in between. Germline-derived CDR1 and CDR2 are SGDLS and YYNGEE. This CDR3 is 13 amino acids long. As DNA, the CDR3 is TGTGCCAGCAGTCTTGGGGGGCAAGAGACCCAGTACTTC. It translates to CASSLGGQETQYF. Full variable domain (remainder filled in from reference TRBV9 and TRBJ2-5): DSGVTQTPKHLITATGQRVTLRCSPRSGDLSVYWYQQSLDQGLQFLIQYYNGEERAKGNILERFSAQQFPDLHSELNLSSLELGDSALYFCASSLGGQETQYFGPGTRLLVL.

By share of the sample, this clone is hyperexpanded (1% or more). J is TRBJ1-1 and V is TRBV25-1; D not certain. Trimming took off 6 bases at V and 5 bases at J, with 13 bases between the two ends. CDR3 length: 13 amino acids. Germline V gives CDR1 MGHDK, CDR2 SYGVNS. The CDR3 DNA sequence: TGTGCCAGCAGCATAGGAGGCGAGACTGAAGCTTTCTTT. Translation gives CASSIGGETEAFF.

This rearrangement joins TRBV5-1 to TRBJ2-5; D gene ambiguous. Germline V lookup: CDR1 SGHRS, CDR2 YFSETQ. The V end lost 1 base, the J end lost 5 bases, and 3 bases lay between the germline ends. The CDR3 spans 11 residues. The CDR3 region has the DNA TGCGCCAGCAGCTTGTCTGAGACCCAGTACTTC. Protein product: CASSLSETQYF. Filled out from reference TRBV5-1 and TRBJ2-5, the complete variable domain reads KAGVTQTPRYLIKTRGQQVTLSCSPISGHRSVSWYQQTPGQGLQFLFEYFSETQRNKGNFPGRFSGRQFSNSRSEMNVSTLELGDSALYLCASSLSETQYFGPGTRLLVL.

The rearrangement joins TRBV5-1 to TRBJ1-2; D ambiguous. Germline V gene data show CDR1 as SGHRS and CDR2 as YFSETQ. Trimming shortened V by 4 bases and J by 4 bases, and 14 bases separated the two germline ends. The CDR3 spans 14 residues. The CDR3 loop reads CASSAGKGPYGYTF. CDR3 nucleotide sequence: TGCGCCAGCAGCGCGGGGAAGGGCCCCTATGGCTACACCTTC. The full variable domain, completed using reference TRBV5-1 and TRBJ1-2, is KAGVTQTPRYLIKTRGQQVTLSCSPISGHRSVSWYQQTPGQGLQFLFEYFSETQRNKGNFPGRFSGRQFSNSRSEMNVSTLELGDSALYLCASSAGKGPYGYTFGSGTRLTVV.

The chain recombines TRBV21-1 with TRBJ1-3; the table's D gene call, TRBD1, was not cross checked with the DNA. TRBV21-1 is listed as a pseudogene. The CDR3 is 15 residues long. The CDR3 sequence: CASSKITRVGNTIYF. In DNA, the CDR3 is TGTGCCAGCAGCAAAATCACCAGGGTTGGAAACACCATATATTTT.

The J gene is TRBJ1-2, the V gene TRBV12-3 or TRBV12-4; no reliable D call. The CDR3 has 12 amino acids. Trimming removed 6 bases from V and 4 bases from J, with 9 bases in between. The CDR3 reads CASRMGVYGYTF. The CDR3 coding sequence is TGTGCCAGCAGAATGGGCGTCTATGGCTACACCTTC.

The chain has TRBV30 and TRBJ2-5, with 9 nucleotides matching TRBD1. CDR1 GTSNPN and CDR2 SVGIG come from the germline V gene (reference sequence). The V gene end was trimmed by 8 bases and the J gene end by 1 base; junction bases not matched to a gene: 2. The CDR3 sequence is 12 residues long. The CDR3 loop reads CAAQGAQETQYF. In DNA, the CDR3 is TGTGCCGCACAGGGGGCCCAAGAGACCCAGTACTTC.

For this clone: The sample has other DNA sequences that encode this CDR3 too. CDR3 DNA: TGTGCCAGCAGACTACAGGGCACCTATGGCTACACCTTC. Its translation is CASRLQGTYGYTF. The chain has TRBV27 and TRBJ1-2; a weak D match, TRBD1 (6 bases). Germline V gene data show CDR1 as MNHEY and CDR2 as SMNVEV (reference sequence). The CDR3 sequence is 13 residues long. Between the trimmed V and J ends, which lost 6 bases and 4 bases, there was a span of 12 bases.

This chain joins TRBV19 and TRBJ1-5; TRBD1 agrees at 8 bases. The CDR3 length is 15 residues. V trimming: 4 bases; J trimming: 2 bases; junction bases outside the gene matches: 4. Looked up from germline, CDR1 is LNHDA and CDR2 is SQIVND (reference sequence). DNA for the CDR3: TGTGCCAGTAGTACACAGGGGGGAGGCAATCAGCCCCAGCATTTT. Translating gives CASSTQGGGNQPQHF.

The rearrangement links TRBV19 to TRBJ1-1; possible D gene TRBD1, 6 bases. Germline assignment: CDR1 LNHDA and CDR2 SQIVND (reference sequence). CDR3 length equals 15 residues. Trimming pared 2 bases from V and 4 bases from J, leaving 14 bases between. Written as DNA, the CDR3 is TGTGCCAGTAGTATATCCAGGGGAGGGGGCACTGAAGCTTTCTTT. Translated: CASSISRGGGTEAFF.

The V gene is TRBV4-2, the J gene TRBJ2-2; TRBD2 matches 13 bases. CDR1 and CDR2 (germline): LGHNA, YNFKEQ. J was trimmed by 4 bases and V by 0 bases; bases with no gene match: 2. The CDR3 sequence is 17 residues long. The DNA of the CDR3 is TGTGCCAGCAGCCAAGATGGACTAGCGGGGGTCACCGGGGAGCTGTTTTTT. Its protein is CASSQDGLAGVTGELFF.

The chain uses TRBV19 and TRBJ1-3; D possibly corresponds to TRBD1 (6 bases). The CDR3 contains 15 residues. V lost 5 bases to trimming and J lost 0 bases, with 11 bases between them. CDR1 is LNHDA and CDR2 is SQIVND in the germline V gene (reference sequence). This chain's CDR3 is CASSAQGLSGNTIYF. The CDR3 DNA follows: TGTGCCAGTAGTGCACAGGGCCTCTCTGGAAACACCATATATTTT.